This T cell receptor beta chain emerged from a study of T-cell reconstitution after alpha-beta-depleted transplantation in children. Study-level results: Alpha-beta T cells present about two months after transplant were reported to originate from several hundred expanded graft clones. Diversity and T-cell counts at one year after transplant derived mostly from new T cells.

For TCRbeta, the library was prepared with unique molecular identifiers. Using its own MiXCR run on the PCR reads, TCRdb lists one record per CDR3 protein. Found here are 200,000 to 300,000 distinct CDR3 sequences, roughly 23% of them singletons; the top ten hold about 2.6%. This clonotype appeared many times. The target antigen is unknown. This CDR3 is built from 12 residues. Germline loops: CDR1 SGHRS, CDR2 YFSETQ. V lost 5 bases to trimming and J lost 6 bases, with 10 bases between them. The V gene is TRBV5-1, the J gene TRBJ2-3, with D tentatively TRBD1 or TRBD2 (5 bases each). The receptor was isolated from a girl aged 2 to 10 with Fanconi anemia, due to receive a stem cell transplant. The starting material was PBMCs, obtained before TCRalphabeta/CD19-depleted stem cell transplant. The CDR3 protein is CASSREGDTQYF. The CDR3 DNA follows: TGCGCCAGCAGTCGAGAGGGGGATACGCAGTATTTT.